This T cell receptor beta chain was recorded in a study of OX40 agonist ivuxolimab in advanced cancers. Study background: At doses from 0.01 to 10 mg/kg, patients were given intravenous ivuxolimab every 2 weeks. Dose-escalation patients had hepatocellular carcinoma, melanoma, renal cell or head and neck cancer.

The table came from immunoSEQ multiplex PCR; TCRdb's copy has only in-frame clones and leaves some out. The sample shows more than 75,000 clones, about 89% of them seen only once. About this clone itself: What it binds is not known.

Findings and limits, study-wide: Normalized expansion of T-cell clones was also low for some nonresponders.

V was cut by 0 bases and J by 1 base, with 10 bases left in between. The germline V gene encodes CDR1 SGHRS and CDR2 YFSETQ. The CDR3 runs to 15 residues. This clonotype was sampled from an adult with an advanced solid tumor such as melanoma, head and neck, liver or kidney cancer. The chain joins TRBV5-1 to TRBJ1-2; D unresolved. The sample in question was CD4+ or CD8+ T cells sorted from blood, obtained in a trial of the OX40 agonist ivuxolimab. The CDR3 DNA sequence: TGCGCCAGCAGCTTGGGGGTGGCGATTAACTATGGCTACACCTTC. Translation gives CASSLGVAINYGYTF.